The 30 T cell receptor beta chains reported below all come from one sample, sequenced in a study of beta chain features in type 1 diabetes. No cognate antigen is known for these TCRs. The investigators reverse transcribed all of the isolated RNA, so they sequenced expressed TCRB transcripts. Profiled with immunoSEQ multiplex PCR; TCRdb holds only in-frame clones, not every one. Seen here are roughly 400,000 clones, over 9% observed once, and the top ten hold approximately 0.6%. Study conclusions and caveats: Researchers report that Type 1 diabetes patients had moderately but significantly shorter TCRB CDR3s across all four CD4+ subsets.

The sample taken for sequencing was central memory CD4+ T cells from blood. The receptors derive from a man aged 25 to 40 with type 1 diabetes.

This clone was detected a few times. The chain has TRBV11-2 and TRBJ2-1; TRBD2 might be the D (6 bases). The ends were cut back, 4 bases at V and 3 bases at J, with 10 bases in the middle. The germline CDR1 and CDR2 sequences are SGHAT and FQNNGV. The CDR3 loop spans 14 amino acids. Here the CDR3 DNA reads TGTGCCAGCAGCTCGACTAGTCGCTACAATGAGCAGTTCTTC. This gives the protein CASSSTSRYNEQFF.

This clone was seen more than once but under ten times. V gene TRBV10-3 combines with J gene TRBJ2-7; a possible D gene is TRBD2 (6 bases). V shed 8 bases and J shed 2 bases, with 13 bases lying between them. The germline gives CDR1 ENHRY, CDR2 SYGVKD. The length of the CDR3 is 13 residues. For the CDR3, the DNA is TGTGCCATCGGTTGGGCGGGGACCTACGAGCAGTACTTC. Residues: CAIGWAGTYEQYF.

This clone was detected a few times. The chain employs TRBV1 and TRBJ2-1; TRBD2 is the table's D call and was not checked against the DNA. TRBV1 is annotated as a pseudogene. The CDR3 extends over 19 amino acids. CDR3 in amino acids: CSNIRTSGREGSSYNEQFF. The DNA of the CDR3 is TGCAGCAATATACGGACTAGCGGGAGGGAAGGCAGCTCCTACAATGAGCAGTTCTTC.

This clone was detected a few times. Other DNA sequences in this sample translate to the same CDR3. V gene TRBV28 combines with J gene TRBJ1-1; D gene ambiguous. CDR1 MDHEN and CDR2 SYDVKM come from the germline V gene. Trimming cost V 3 bases and J 5 bases, with 13 bases left between them. The CDR3 loop spans 14 amino acids. CDR3 sequence (DNA): TGTGCCAGCAGTTTCGTGGGAGGAGGGACTGAAGCTTTCTTT. It specifies CASSFVGGGTEAFF. Supplemented by reference TRBV28 and TRBJ1-1, the full variable domain reads DVKVTQSSRYLVKRTGEKVFLECVQDMDHENMFWYRQDPGLGLRLIYFSYDVKMKEKGDIPEGYSVSREKKERFSLILESASTNQTSMYLCASSFVGGGTEAFFGQGTRLTVV.

This clone appeared a few times. V gene TRBV28 combines with J gene TRBJ2-1, with D unresolved. Germline loops: CDR1 MDHEN, CDR2 SYDVKM. CDR3 length: 12 amino acids. Trimming took 11 bases from V and 6 from J, leaving 14 bases between them. CDR3 residues: CACASRGNEQFF. In nucleotides, the CDR3 is TGTGCCTGCGCCTCTCGTGGCAATGAGCAGTTCTTC.

With respect to this clone: The same CDR3 can be traced to other DNA sequences in this sample. CDR3 amino acids: CASSPRLAGEGEQYF. The CDR3 region has the DNA TGTGCCAGCTCACCACGGCTAGCGGGAGAGGGCGAGCAGTACTTC. The chain has TRBV18 and TRBJ2-7; 10 bases agree with TRBD2. Looked up from germline, CDR1 is KGHSH and CDR2 is LQKENI. The CDR3 covers 15 residues. V was pared by 1 base and J by 6 bases, with 6 bases of the junction left unmatched.

This clone was counted a few times. CDR3 coding DNA: TGCAGTGCCGTCCGCAGCTACGAGCAGTACTTC. Translation: CSAVRSYEQYF. The chain combines TRBV20-1 with TRBJ2-7; no clear D gene. The V end was cut by 6 bases, the J end by 3 bases, with 9 bases between. The CDR3 consists of 11 residues. CDR1 is DFQATT and CDR2 is SNEGSKA in the germline V gene (reference sequence).

The V and J genes are TRBV6-5 and TRBJ1-5; D is unclear. V was shortened by 3 bases and J by 9 bases, with 15 bases between the two germline ends. Germline CDR1 is MNHEY and CDR2 is SVGAGI. The CDR3 is made up of 14 amino acids. CDR3 in amino acids: CASSYSGDLGPQHF. The CDR3 DNA is TGTGCCAGCAGTTATTCGGGCGATCTTGGGCCCCAGCATTTT.

The genes are TRBV7-9 and TRBJ1-4; D call uncertain. Germline V gene data show CDR1 as SEHNR and CDR2 as FQNEAQ (reference sequence). This CDR3 spans 16 amino acids. Between the trimmed V and J ends, which lost 3 bases and 0 bases, there was a span of 11 bases. CDR3 sequence: CASSFTDVPTNEKLFF. The CDR3 DNA sequence: TGTGCCAGCAGCTTTACGGACGTACCAACTAATGAAAAACTGTTTTTT. Using reference TRBV7-9 and TRBJ1-4 for the parts outside the CDR3, the full variable domain is DTGVSQNPRHKITKRGQNVTFRCDPISEHNRLYWYRQTLGQGPEFLTYFQNEAQLEKSRLLSDRFSAERPKGSFSTLEIQRTEQGDSAMYLCASSFTDVPTNEKLFFGSGTQLSVL.

The chain couples TRBV6-6 to TRBJ1-2; D is ambiguous. Germline CDR1 reads MNHNY; CDR2 reads SVGAGI (reference sequence). This CDR3 is 15 amino acids long. Between the trimmed V and J ends, which lost 0 bases and 4 bases, there was a span of 12 bases. The CDR3 DNA follows: TGTGCCAGCAGTTACTCGAGACGGCCGCCCTATGGCTACACCTTC. The encoded protein is CASSYSRRPPYGYTF.

This clone came up a few times. V is TRBV11-3 and J is TRBJ2-1; 7 bases fit TRBD2. With 5 bases clipped from V and 4 bases from J, the junction kept 2 bases outside the gene matches. From germline, CDR1 is SGHNT and CDR2 YENEEA. The CDR3 is 13 amino acids. The CDR3 protein is CASSVSGYNEQFF. The CDR3 bases are TGTGCCAGCAGCGTTAGCGGGTACAATGAGCAGTTCTTC.

This clone was seen more than once but under ten times. The gene calls are TRBV7-3 and TRBJ2-2; TRBD1 or TRBD2 may be the D gene (5 bases each). The CDR3 runs 15 residues. Germline CDR1 and CDR2: SGHTA and FQGTGA. The ends were cut back, 1 base at V and 6 bases at J, with 12 bases in the middle. This CDR3 reads CASSLRGIDPGELFF. Here the CDR3 DNA reads TGTGCCAGCAGCTTAAGGGGGATCGACCCCGGGGAGCTGTTTTTT.

The rearrangement joins TRBV5-1 to TRBJ2-1, with D unclear. This CDR3 has 15 residues. CDR1 and CDR2 from the germline V gene are SGHRS and YFSETQ. The germline V and J ends were trimmed by 2 bases and 1 base, with 10 bases remaining between them. The CDR3 spells CASSLEGFSYNEQFF. CDR3 DNA sequence: TGCGCCAGCAGCTTAGAAGGGTTTTCCTACAATGAGCAGTTCTTC. Full variable domain (rest looked up from reference TRBV5-1 and TRBJ2-1): KAGVTQTPRYLIKTRGQQVTLSCSPISGHRSVSWYQQTPGQGLQFLFEYFSETQRNKGNFPGRFSGRQFSNSRSEMNVSTLELGDSALYLCASSLEGFSYNEQFFGPGTRLTVL.

In this sample, this clone turned up a few times. The chain recombines TRBV11-2 with TRBJ2-2; D is perhaps TRBD1 (6 bases). CDR3 length: 13 amino acids. Germline assignment: CDR1 SGHAT and CDR2 FQNNGV. Trimming removed 5 bases from V and 6 bases from J, with 10 bases in between. This CDR3 is CASSQRQAGELFF. The CDR3 DNA follows: TGTGCCAGCAGCCAGCGACAGGCCGGGGAGCTGTTTTTT.

At least ten counts were recorded for this clone. This chain joins TRBV7-2 and TRBJ2-7, with D perhaps TRBD2 (5 bases). The CDR3 sequence is 15 residues long. V lost 4 bases and J 2 bases, leaving 15 bases between the germline ends. The V gene's germline CDR1 is SGHTA and CDR2 FQGNSA. Written as DNA, the CDR3 is TGTGCCAGCAGCTCCGCGGGCTCTCCTACCTACGAGCAGTACTTC. Translating it yields CASSSAGSPTYEQYF.

The chain uses TRBV5-1 and TRBJ2-5, with D perhaps being TRBD1 or TRBD2 (5 bases each). CDR1 and CDR2 (germline): SGHRS, YFSETQ. The CDR3 sequence is 15 residues long. V dropped 0 bases and J dropped 1 base, with 10 bases sitting between them. In DNA form, the CDR3 reads TGCGCCAGCAGCTTGGAAGCAGGGACCCAAGAGACCCAGTACTTC. Translated, it gives CASSLEAGTQETQYF.

This clone showed up just a few times. This sequence joins TRBV29-1 and TRBJ1-2; a weak D match, TRBD1 (5 bases). The CDR3 spans 13 residues. Between the trimmed V and J ends, which lost 4 bases and 6 bases, there was a span of 15 bases. Per the germline V gene, CDR1 is SQVTM and CDR2 is ANQGSEA. CDR3 nucleotides: TGCAGCGTTGCCTTGGGGCAGGGAGATGGCTACACCTTC. Translation gives CSVALGQGDGYTF. Full variable domain (outside the CDR3, taken from reference TRBV29-1 and TRBJ1-2): SAVISQKPSRDICQRGTSLTIQCQVDSQVTMMFWYRQQPGQSLTLIATANQGSEATYESGFVIDKFPISRPNLTFSTLTVSNMSPEDSSIYLCSVALGQGDGYTFGSGTRLTVV.

The chain uses TRBV6-6 and TRBJ1-1; no clear D gene. The germline CDR1 and CDR2 sequences are MNHNY and SVGAGI (reference sequence). With 7 bases removed from V and 3 bases from J, the gap between germline ends came to 6 bases. CDR3 size: 11 residues. CDR3 DNA: TGTGCCAGCACCCGGGACACTGAAGCTTTCTTT. It is translated as CASTRDTEAFF.

V gene TRBV30 combines with J gene TRBJ2-5; D is unresolved. This CDR3 has 11 amino acids. Germline values: CDR1 GTSNPN, CDR2 SVGIG (reference sequence). The V and J ends lost 5 bases and 7 bases respectively, with 11 bases between them. The CDR3 is CAWGVFGTQYF. The CDR3 DNA reads TGTGCCTGGGGGGTGTTTGGGACCCAGTACTTC.

The table lists this clone with many counts. At one end the junction does not follow the germline gene, possibly because of a read error. The DNA for the CDR3 is TGTGCCAGCAGTTCCTGGACAGGGGGCGGTGCCTTC. It yields the protein CASSSWTGGGAF. V gene TRBV6-5 combines with J gene TRBJ1-2, with 11 bases identical to TRBD1. The CDR3 sequence is 12 residues long. CDR1 and CDR2 (germline): MNHEY, SVGAGI.

This clone was seen more than once but under ten times. The chain joins TRBV5-1 to TRBJ2-1; 10 positions agree with TRBD2. The CDR3 extends over 14 amino acids. Germline loops: CDR1 SGHRS, CDR2 YFSETQ. Trimming cost V 0 bases and J 10 bases; bases outside gene matches: 4. This CDR3 reads CASSLGLAGDEQFF. CDR3 bases: TGCGCCAGCAGCTTGGGGCTAGCGGGGGACGAGCAGTTCTTC. Combining the CDR3 with reference TRBV5-1 and TRBJ2-1 gives the whole variable domain KAGVTQTPRYLIKTRGQQVTLSCSPISGHRSVSWYQQTPGQGLQFLFEYFSETQRNKGNFPGRFSGRQFSNSRSEMNVSTLELGDSALYLCASSLGLAGDEQFFGPGTRLTVL.

This clone has a handful of counts. The J gene is TRBJ2-1, the V gene TRBV11-2; TRBD2 aligns across 9 bases. CDR1 and CDR2 from the germline V gene are SGHAT and FQNNGV. V shed 5 bases, J shed 8 bases, and the junction held 10 bases outside the gene matches. This CDR3 spans 15 amino acids. DNA for the CDR3: TGTGCCAGCAGCGTTAGCGGGAGAAGTGGGGATGAGCAGTTCTTC. This encodes CASSVSGRSGDEQFF.

The chain links TRBV18 to TRBJ2-1, with a possible D match to TRBD1 (6 bases). The length of the CDR3 is 15 residues. The germline V and J ends were trimmed by 3 bases and 6 bases, with 15 bases remaining between them. In germline, CDR1 is KGHSH, CDR2 LQKENI. The CDR3 region is CASSPQGNGFNEQFF. The CDR3 coding sequence is TGTGCCAGCTCACCCCAGGGGAACGGCTTCAATGAGCAGTTCTTC.

This clone was seen a handful of times. The genes are TRBV15 and TRBJ2-5; D unresolved. The V gene lost 1 base and the J gene lost 1 base, with 10 bases spanning the gap. The germline V gene has CDR1 LNHNV and CDR2 YYDKDF (reference sequence). The CDR3 spans 15 residues. Written as DNA, the CDR3 is TGTGCCACCAGCAGAGCTCGTGGCAGCCAAGAGACCCAGTACTTC. It encodes CATSRARGSQETQYF.

This clone was observed at least ten times. The gene calls are TRBV7-9 and TRBJ2-1; 7 bases are a match to TRBD1. Losses at the gene ends were 5 bases for V and 2 bases for J; bases not matched to a gene: 9. The CDR3 consists of 16 residues. Germline assignment: CDR1 SEHNR and CDR2 FQNEAQ (reference sequence). CDR3 nucleotides: TGTGCCAGCAGCCCATGGACAGGTGGGACCTACAATGAGCAGTTCTTC. Translated, it gives CASSPWTGGTYNEQFF.

About this clone: A much larger clone differs by one base, so this may be a read error. The sample contains more than one DNA sequence encoding this CDR3. This chain connects TRBV5-6 to TRBJ2-3; D is unclear. Trimming left V 5 bases short and J 0 bases short, with 1 base between. Germline V CDR1 and CDR2: SGHDT, YYEEEE. CDR3 size: 11 residues. The CDR3 region has the DNA TGTGCCAGCAGTAGCACAGATACGCAGTATTTT. It specifies CASSSTDTQYF.

This clone has at least ten counts. The V and J genes are TRBV5-6 and TRBJ2-1; D possibly uses TRBD1 or TRBD2 (5 bases each). This CDR3 comprises 14 residues. Germline values: CDR1 SGHDT, CDR2 YYEEEE. V was pared by 4 bases and J by 5 bases, with 13 bases between. The CDR3 bases are TGTGCCAGCAGCCAGACTGGGGGAGACAATGAGCAGTTCTTC. It is translated as CASSQTGGDNEQFF. Full variable domain (rest looked up from reference TRBV5-6 and TRBJ2-1): DAGVTQSPTHLIKTRGQQVTLRCSPKSGHDTVSWYQQALGQGPQFIFQYYEEEERQRGNFPDRFSGHQFPNYSSELNVNALLLGDSALYLCASSQTGGDNEQFFGPGTRLTVL.

This rearrangement joins TRBV18 to TRBJ1-1; possibly TRBD1 for D (5 bases). The V end lost 6 bases, the J end lost 5 bases, and 19 bases lay between the germline ends. The CDR3 loop spans 15 amino acids. Germline CDR1 and CDR2: KGHSH and LQKENI. Here the CDR3 reads CASSTPGWGETEAFF. DNA for the CDR3: TGTGCCAGCTCGACCCCCGGGTGGGGGGAGACTGAAGCTTTCTTT.

This clone was seen repeatedly, ten times or more. The chain links TRBV7-3 to TRBJ2-7; the match to TRBD2 covers 8 bases. This CDR3 is built from 17 residues. Germline lookup yields CDR1 SGHTA and CDR2 FQGTGA. V gave up 5 bases and J gave up 0 bases; unmatched junction bases: 12. In nucleotides, the CDR3 is TGTGCCAGCAGCCCCGGACGGATAGCGGGGCACTCCTACGAGCAGTACTTC. Protein: CASSPGRIAGHSYEQYF.

Worth noting for this clone: One end of the junction varies from germline; a read error may be responsible. V and J are TRBV7-6 and TRBJ2-3; D call uncertain. CDR3 size: 11 residues. CDR1 is SGHVS, CDR2 FNYEAQ, per germline. The DNA for the CDR3 is TGTGCCAGCAGCTTAGAACGGGTTGGTCGTTTT. Translation gives CASSLERVGRF.